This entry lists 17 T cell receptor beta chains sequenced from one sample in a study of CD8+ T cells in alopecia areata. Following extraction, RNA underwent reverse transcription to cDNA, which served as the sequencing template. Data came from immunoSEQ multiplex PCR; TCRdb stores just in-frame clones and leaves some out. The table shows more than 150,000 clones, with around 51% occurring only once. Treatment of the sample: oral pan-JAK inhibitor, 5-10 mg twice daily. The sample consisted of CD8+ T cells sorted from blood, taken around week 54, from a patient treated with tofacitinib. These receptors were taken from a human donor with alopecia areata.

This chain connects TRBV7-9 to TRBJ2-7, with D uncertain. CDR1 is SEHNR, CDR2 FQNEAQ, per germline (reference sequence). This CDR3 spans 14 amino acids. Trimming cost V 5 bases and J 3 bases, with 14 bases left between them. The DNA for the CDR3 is TGTGCCAGCAGCCCGAACATGGCTAACTACGAGCAGTACTTC. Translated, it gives CASSPNMANYEQYF.

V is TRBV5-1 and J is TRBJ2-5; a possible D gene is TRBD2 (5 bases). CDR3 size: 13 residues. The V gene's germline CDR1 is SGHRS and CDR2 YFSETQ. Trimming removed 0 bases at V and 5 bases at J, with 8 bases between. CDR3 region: CASSLVRGETQYF. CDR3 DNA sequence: TGCGCCAGCAGCTTGGTACGAGGGGAGACCCAGTACTTC.

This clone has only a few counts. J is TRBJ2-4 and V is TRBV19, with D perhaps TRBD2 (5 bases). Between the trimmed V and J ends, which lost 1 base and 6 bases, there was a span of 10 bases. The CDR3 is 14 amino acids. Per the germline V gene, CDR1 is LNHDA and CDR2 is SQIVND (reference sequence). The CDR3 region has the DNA TGTGCCAGTAGTATAGGAGAGGGCGGAAACATTCAGTACTTC. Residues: CASSIGEGGNIQYF.

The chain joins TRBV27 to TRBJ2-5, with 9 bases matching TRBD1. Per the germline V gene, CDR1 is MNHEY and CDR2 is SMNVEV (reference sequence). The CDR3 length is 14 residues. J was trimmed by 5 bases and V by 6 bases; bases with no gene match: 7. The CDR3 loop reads CASSLQGAGETQYF. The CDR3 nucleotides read TGTGCCAGCAGCCTACAGGGGGCGGGGGAGACCCAGTACTTC.

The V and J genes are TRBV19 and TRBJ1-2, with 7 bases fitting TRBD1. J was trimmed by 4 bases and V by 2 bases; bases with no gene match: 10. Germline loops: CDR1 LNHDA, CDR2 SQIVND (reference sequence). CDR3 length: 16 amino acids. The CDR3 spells CASSIRGQSTFYGYTF. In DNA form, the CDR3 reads TGTGCCAGTAGTATAAGGGGACAGTCAACCTTCTATGGCTACACCTTC.

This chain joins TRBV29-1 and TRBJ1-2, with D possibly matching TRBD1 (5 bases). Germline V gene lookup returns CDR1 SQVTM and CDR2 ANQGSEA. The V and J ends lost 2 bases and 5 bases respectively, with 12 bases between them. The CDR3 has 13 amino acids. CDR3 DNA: TGCAGCGTTGAAAATGACAGCAGATATGGCTACACCTTC. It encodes CSVENDSRYGYTF.

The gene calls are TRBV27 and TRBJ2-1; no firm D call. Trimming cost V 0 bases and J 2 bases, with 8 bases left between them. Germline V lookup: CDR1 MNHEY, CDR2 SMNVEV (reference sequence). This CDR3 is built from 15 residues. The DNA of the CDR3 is TGTGCCAGCAGTTTATCGACGGGTACCTACAATGAGCAGTTCTTC. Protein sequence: CASSLSTGTYNEQFF.

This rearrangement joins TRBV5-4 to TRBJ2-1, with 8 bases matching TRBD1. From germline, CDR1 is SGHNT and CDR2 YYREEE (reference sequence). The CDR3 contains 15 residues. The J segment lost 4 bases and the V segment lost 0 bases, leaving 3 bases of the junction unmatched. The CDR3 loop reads CASSLEGQGYNEQFF. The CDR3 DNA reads TGTGCCAGCAGCTTGGAAGGACAGGGATACAATGAGCAGTTCTTC.

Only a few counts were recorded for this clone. The CDR3 DNA sequence: TGTGCCAGCAGCTTGCTAAGGGGGTCGCGTGAGCAGTTCTTC. As protein: CASSLLRGSREQFF. This sequence joins TRBV5-6 and TRBJ2-1; TRBD1 is a possible D gene (6 bases). Trimming shortened V by 1 base and J by 9 bases, and 14 bases separated the two germline ends. This CDR3 region has 14 residues. Looked up from germline, CDR1 is SGHDT and CDR2 is YYEEEE.

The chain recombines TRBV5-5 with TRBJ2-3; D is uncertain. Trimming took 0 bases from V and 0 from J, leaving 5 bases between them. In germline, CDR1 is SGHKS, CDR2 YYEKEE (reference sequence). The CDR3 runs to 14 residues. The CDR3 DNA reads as TGTGCCAGCAGCTTGGTCGCTAGCACAGATACGCAGTATTTT. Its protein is CASSLVASTDTQYF.

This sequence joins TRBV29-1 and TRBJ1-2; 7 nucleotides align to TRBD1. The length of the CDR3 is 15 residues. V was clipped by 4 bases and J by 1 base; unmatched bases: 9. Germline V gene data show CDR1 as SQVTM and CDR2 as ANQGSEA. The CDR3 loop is CSVVPPTGINYGYTF. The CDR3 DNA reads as TGCAGCGTTGTACCGCCGACAGGGATTAACTATGGCTACACCTTC.

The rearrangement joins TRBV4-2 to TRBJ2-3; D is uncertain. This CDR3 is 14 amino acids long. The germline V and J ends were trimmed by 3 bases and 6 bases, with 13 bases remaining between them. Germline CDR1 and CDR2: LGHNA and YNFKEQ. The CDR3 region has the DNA TGTGCCAGCAGCCAGGGGTCCTCTCGTGATACGCAGTATTTT. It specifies CASSQGSSRDTQYF.

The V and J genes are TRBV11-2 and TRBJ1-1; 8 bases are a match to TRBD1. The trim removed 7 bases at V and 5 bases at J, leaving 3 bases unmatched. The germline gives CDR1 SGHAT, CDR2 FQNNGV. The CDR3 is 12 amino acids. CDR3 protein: CASTTGDTEAFF. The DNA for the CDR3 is TGTGCCAGCACGACAGGGGATACTGAAGCTTTCTTT.

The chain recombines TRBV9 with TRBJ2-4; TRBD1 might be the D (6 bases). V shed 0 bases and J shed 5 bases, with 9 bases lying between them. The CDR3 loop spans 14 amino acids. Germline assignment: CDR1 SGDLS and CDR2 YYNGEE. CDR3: CASSVGGPENIQYF. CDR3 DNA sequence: TGTGCCAGCAGCGTAGGGGGGCCAGAAAACATTCAGTACTTC.

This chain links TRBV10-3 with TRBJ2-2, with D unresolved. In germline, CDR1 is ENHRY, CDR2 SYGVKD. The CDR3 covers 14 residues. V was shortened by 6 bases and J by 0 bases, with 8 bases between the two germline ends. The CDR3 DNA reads TGTGCCATCAGGTTCGGGCCGAACACCGGGGAGCTGTTTTTT. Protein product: CAIRFGPNTGELFF.

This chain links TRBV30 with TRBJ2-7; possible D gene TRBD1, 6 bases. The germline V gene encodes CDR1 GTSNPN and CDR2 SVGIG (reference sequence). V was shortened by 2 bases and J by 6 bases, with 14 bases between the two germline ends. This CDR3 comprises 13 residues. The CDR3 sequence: CAWSPTGWGEQYF. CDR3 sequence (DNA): TGTGCCTGGAGTCCGACAGGCTGGGGCGAGCAGTACTTC.

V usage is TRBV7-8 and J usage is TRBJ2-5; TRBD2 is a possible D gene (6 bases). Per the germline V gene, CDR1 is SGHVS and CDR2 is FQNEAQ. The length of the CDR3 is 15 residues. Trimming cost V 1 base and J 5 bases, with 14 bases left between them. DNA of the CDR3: TGTGCCAGCAGCTTAGGACTAGGGCACAGTGAGACCCAGTACTTC. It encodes CASSLGLGHSETQYF.